This TCR beta chain was sequenced in a study of T cells after yellow fever vaccination. In TCRdb, the 5' RACE reads were re-called with MiXCR into one record per CDR3 protein. The sample lists some 250,000 distinct CDR3 sequences, over 3% occurring once. Points from the study as a whole: Repertoires sorted by FACS could include abundant clonotypes that are contaminants from the bulk population. Although most clonotypes did not, a small share appeared in both CD4 and CD8 compartments.

Germline V gene lookup returns CDR1 SGHNT and CDR2 YYREEE (reference sequence). Trimming removed 1 base at V and 4 bases at J, with 10 bases between. The CDR3 consists of 14 residues. There are many counts of this clonotype. Its target is unknown. The clonotype was recovered from a man aged 18 to 29 who received the YFV17D yellow fever vaccine. The rearrangement joins TRBV5-4 to TRBJ2-3; D is uncertain. The sample in question was PBMCs, obtained 15 days after the yellow fever booster vaccination. CDR3 DNA sequence: TGTGCCAGCAGCTTGCCTCAGAACCCAGATACGCAGTATTTT. It specifies CASSLPQNPDTQYF. Variable domain in full (rest from reference TRBV5-4 and TRBJ2-3): ETGVTQSPTHLIKTRGQQVTLRCSSQSGHNTVSWYQQALGQGPQFIFQYYREEENGRGNFPPRFSGLQFPNYSSELNVNALELDDSALYLCASSLPQNPDTQYFGPGTRLTVL.